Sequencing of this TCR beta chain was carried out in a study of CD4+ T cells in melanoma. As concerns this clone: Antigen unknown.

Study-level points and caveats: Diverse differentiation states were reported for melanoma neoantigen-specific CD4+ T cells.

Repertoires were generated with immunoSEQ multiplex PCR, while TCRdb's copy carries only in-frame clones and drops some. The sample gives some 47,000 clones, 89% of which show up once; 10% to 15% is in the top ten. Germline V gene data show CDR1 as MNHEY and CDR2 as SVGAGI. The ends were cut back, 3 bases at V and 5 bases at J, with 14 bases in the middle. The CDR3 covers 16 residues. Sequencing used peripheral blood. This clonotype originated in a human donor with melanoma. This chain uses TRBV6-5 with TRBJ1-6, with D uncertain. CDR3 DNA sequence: TGTGCCAGCAGTTATTCCAACTCCATTAATAATTCACCCCTCCACTTT. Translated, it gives CASSYSNSINNSPLHF.